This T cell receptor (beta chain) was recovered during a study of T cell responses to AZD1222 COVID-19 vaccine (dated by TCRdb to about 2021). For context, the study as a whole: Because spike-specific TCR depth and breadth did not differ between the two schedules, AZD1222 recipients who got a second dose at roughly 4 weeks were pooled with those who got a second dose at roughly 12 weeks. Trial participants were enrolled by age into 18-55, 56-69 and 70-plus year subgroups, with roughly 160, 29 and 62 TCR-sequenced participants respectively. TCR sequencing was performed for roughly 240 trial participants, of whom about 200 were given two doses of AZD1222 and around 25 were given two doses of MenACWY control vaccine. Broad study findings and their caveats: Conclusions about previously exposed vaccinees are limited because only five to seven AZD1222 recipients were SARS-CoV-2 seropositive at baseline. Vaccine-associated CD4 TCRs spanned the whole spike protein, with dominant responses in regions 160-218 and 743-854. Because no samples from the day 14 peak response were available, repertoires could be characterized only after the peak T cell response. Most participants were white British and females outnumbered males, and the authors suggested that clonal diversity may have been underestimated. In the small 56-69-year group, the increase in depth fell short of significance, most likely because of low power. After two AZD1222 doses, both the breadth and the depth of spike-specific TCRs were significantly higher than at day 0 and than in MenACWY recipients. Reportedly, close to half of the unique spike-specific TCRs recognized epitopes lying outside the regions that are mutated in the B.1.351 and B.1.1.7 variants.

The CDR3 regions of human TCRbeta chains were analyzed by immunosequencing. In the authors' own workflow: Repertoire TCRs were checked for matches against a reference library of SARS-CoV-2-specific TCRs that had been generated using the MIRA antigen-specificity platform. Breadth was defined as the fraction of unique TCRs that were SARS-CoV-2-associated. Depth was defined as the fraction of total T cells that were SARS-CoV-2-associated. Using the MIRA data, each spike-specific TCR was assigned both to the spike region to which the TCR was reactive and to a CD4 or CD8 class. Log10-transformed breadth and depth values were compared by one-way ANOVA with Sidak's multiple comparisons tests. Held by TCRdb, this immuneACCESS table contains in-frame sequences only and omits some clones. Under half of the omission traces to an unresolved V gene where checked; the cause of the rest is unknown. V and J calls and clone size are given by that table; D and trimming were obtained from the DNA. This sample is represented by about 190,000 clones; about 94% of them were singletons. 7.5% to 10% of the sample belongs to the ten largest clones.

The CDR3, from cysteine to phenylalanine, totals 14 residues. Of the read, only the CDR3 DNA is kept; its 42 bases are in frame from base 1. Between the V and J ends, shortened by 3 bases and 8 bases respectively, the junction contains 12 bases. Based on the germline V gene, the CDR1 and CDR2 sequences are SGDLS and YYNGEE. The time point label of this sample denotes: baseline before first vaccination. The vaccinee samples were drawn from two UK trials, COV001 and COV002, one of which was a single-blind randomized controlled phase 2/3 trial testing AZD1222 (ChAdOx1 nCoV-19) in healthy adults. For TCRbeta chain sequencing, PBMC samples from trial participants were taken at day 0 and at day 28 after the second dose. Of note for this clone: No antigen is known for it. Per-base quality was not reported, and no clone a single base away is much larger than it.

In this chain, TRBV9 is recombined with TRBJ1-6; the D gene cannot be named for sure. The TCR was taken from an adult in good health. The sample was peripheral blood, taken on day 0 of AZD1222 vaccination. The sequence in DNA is TGTGCCAGCAGCGCCACTTTCGGCTATTCACCCCTCCACTTT. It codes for CASSATFGYSPLHF. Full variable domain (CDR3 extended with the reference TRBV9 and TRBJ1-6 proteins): DSGVTQTPKHLITATGQRVTLRCSPRSGDLSVYWYQQSLDQGLQFLIQYYNGEERAKGNILERFSAQQFPDLHSELNLSSLELGDSALYFCASSATFGYSPLHFGNGTRLTVT.